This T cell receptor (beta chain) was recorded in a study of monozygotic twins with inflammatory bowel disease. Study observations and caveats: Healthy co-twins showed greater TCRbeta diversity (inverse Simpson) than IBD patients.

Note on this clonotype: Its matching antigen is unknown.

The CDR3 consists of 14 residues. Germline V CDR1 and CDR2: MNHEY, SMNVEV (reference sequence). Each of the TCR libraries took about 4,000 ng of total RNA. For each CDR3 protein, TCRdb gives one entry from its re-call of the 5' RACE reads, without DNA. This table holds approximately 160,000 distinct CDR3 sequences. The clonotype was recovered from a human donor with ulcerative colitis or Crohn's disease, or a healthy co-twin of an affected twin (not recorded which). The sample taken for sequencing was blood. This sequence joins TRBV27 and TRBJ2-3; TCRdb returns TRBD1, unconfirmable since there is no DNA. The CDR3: CASSTGTATDTQYF.